This is a list of T cell receptor beta chains from one sample in a study of spatial heterogeneity in lung cancer. TCRdb independently ran MiXCR on the 5' RACE reads; one entry per CDR3 protein. The data contain over 6,000 distinct CDR3 sequences, 7.5% to 10% of them singletons. Sequencing was performed on normal lung tissue next to the tumor, taken at surgery. These receptors were obtained from a male donor with early-stage non-small cell lung cancer. Each CDR3 is given with its conserved first and last residue. The order of the fields is J gene, D gene, clone size, V gene, CDR3 DNA, CDR3 protein. D genes are given only for firm matches. Size values are once, few and many counts, or a class for expanded clones, and some rows have none.

TRBJ1-2	-	many	TRBV5-1	TGCGCCAGCAGCTTGGCCGACAACTATGGCTACACCTTC	CASSLADNYGYTF
TRBJ1-1	-	many	TRBV30	TGTGCCTGGAGTGAAGGACGGGGGGCCGGTGAAGCTTTCTTT	CAWSEGRGAGEAFF
TRBJ2-3	TRBD2	large	TRBV14	TGTGCCAGCAGCCCTCTAGGGACTATCCCGGACACAGATACGCAGTATTTT	CASSPLGTIPDTDTQYF
TRBJ1-2	-	medium-sized	TRBV20-1	TGCAGTGCCCACGACCTTAGCTATGGCTACACCTTC	CSAHDLSYGYTF
TRBJ2-5	TRBD1	-	TRBV2	TGTGCCAGCAGCTCGACAGGGAGCAAGACCCAGTACTTC	CASSSTGSKTQYF
TRBJ2-1	TRBD1	many	TRBV29-1	TGCAGCGTAGGTGGGGGGACAGGGGTTTACAATGAGCAGTTCTTC	CSVGGGTGVYNEQFF
TRBJ2-4	-	many	TRBV7-8	TGTGCCAAAAACATTCAGTACTTC	CAKNIQYF
TRBJ2-5	TRBD2	many	TRBV28	TGTGCCAGCAGTTCCCAGGACCTCGGGGGGGAGACCCAGTACTTC	CASSSQDLGGETQYF
TRBJ2-7	TRBD1	medium-sized	TRBV6-1	TGTGCCAGCAGGACACCGGGACAGGGTTACGAGCAGTACTTC	CASRTPGQGYEQYF
TRBJ2-5	-	many	TRBV28	TGTGCCAGCAGTTTGGAAGAGACCCAGTACTTC	CASSLEETQYF
TRBJ1-6	-	medium-sized	TRBV18	TGTGCCAGCTCACCGGACAGTCCCGGATACTCACCCCTCCACTTT	CASSPDSPGYSPLHF
TRBJ1-1	TRBD1	many	TRBV7-8	TGTGCCAGCAGCTCACTGGGACAGGGGGCGAGCACTGAAGCTTTCTTT	CASSSLGQGASTEAFF
TRBJ1-5	-	few	TRBV6-5	TGTGCCAGCAGCCCTGGACCCCGGGTAGGCAATCAGCCCCAGCATTTT	CASSPGPRVGNQPQHF
TRBJ2-1	TRBD2	many	TRBV7-2	TGTGCCAGCAGCTCACTAGCGCCCTACAATGAGCAGTTCTTC	CASSSLAPYNEQFF
TRBJ2-7	TRBD2	many	TRBV2	TGTGCCAGCAGTTTTCCGACTAGCGGGACCTCCTACGAGCAGTACTTC	CASSFPTSGTSYEQYF
TRBJ2-3	TRBD1	many	TRBV11-2	TGTGCCAGCAGCTTGCAATCCCCCCGGGACAGGGGAATATACACAGATACGCAGTATTTT	CASSLQSPRDRGIYTDTQYF
TRBJ1-4	-	many	TRBV20-1	TGCAGTACCGAATTATCGAGGGCAACTAATGAAAAACTGTTTTTT	CSTELSRATNEKLFF
TRBJ2-7	-	medium-sized	TRBV5-1	TGCGCCAGCAGCTTGGCCATCGGGAACTACGAGCAGTACTTC	CASSLAIGNYEQYF
TRBJ1-5	-	many	TRBV28	TGTGCCAGCAGTTTAAACTGGGAGCGACCCCAGCATTTT	CASSLNWERPQHF
TRBJ2-7	TRBD2	many	TRBV3-1	TGTGCCAGCAGCCAAGATGCCCTAGCGGGAATGGGTGAGCAGTACTTC	CASSQDALAGMGEQYF
TRBJ2-3	TRBD1	-	TRBV10-3	TGTGCCATCAGTCGGGACAGCCAAGCGCAGTATTTT	CAISRDSQAQYF
TRBJ2-5	TRBD2	-	TRBV7-8	TGTGCCAGCAGCTTAGGCGGGGGAGAGACCCAGTACTTC	CASSLGGGETQYF